A selection of T cell receptor beta chains follows, all from one sample in a study of CD8 T cells in ankylosing spondylitis. From the 5' RACE reads, TCRdb called clonotypes with MiXCR, one entry per CDR3 protein. The sample holds approximately 140,000 distinct CDR3 sequences, roughly a tenth seen once. Sequencing was done on a sample of blood, either unsorted or a sorted T cell fraction (not recorded which). The receptors stem from a male donor with ankylosing spondylitis or in good health (not recorded which). Each CDR3 is given with its conserved first and last residue. A D gene is named only where the DNA matches it firmly. Clone size is not always given. Where it is, it says once, few, many or a class for expanded clones.

d_gene,v_gene,j_gene,abundance,len,CDR3aa,CDR3nt
TRBD1,TRBV10-3,TRBJ1-1,many,15,CAISVLTGGVTEAFF,TGTGCCATCAGTGTTCTCACAGGGGGCGTCACTGAAGCTTTCTTT
TRBD1,TRBV12-3/TRBV12-4,TRBJ2-2,many,14,CASSKQGAGGELFF,TGTGCCAGCAGTAAACAGGGGGCGGGCGGGGAGCTGTTTTTT
-,TRBV30,TRBJ1-5,-,15,CAWSVGNPGNQPQHF,TGTGCCTGGAGTGTTGGGAATCCGGGCAATCAGCCCCAGCATTTT
TRBD2,TRBV28,TRBJ2-2,many,15,CASRRAGPNTGELFF,TGTGCCAGCAGGAGAGCGGGACCGAACACCGGGGAGCTGTTTTTT
-,TRBV7-2,TRBJ1-1,many,13,CASSLGVYTEAFF,TGTGCCAGCAGCTTAGGAGTTTACACTGAAGCTTTCTTT
-,TRBV7-2,TRBJ2-6,many,17,CASSLVPLSPGANVLTF,TGTGCCAGCAGCTTAGTCCCCCTGTCCCCCGGGGCCAACGTCCTGACTTTC
TRBD1,TRBV12-3/TRBV12-4,TRBJ2-5,many,14,CASSLPDRAETQYF,TGTGCCAGCAGTTTGCCGGACAGGGCAGAGACCCAGTACTTC
TRBD2,TRBV20-1,TRBJ2-1,many,15,CSASRASGAYNEQFF,TGCAGTGCTAGTAGGGCTAGCGGGGCCTACAATGAGCAGTTCTTC
TRBD2,TRBV20-1,TRBJ2-1,-,15,CSASIGQRGYNEQFF,TGCAGTGCTAGTATCGGTCAGCGGGGGTACAATGAGCAGTTCTTC
-,TRBV4-2,TRBJ2-4,-,15,CASSQDHRPRDIQYF,TGTGCCAGCAGCCAAGATCATCGGCCGCGGGACATTCAGTACTTC
TRBD2,TRBV3-1,TRBJ2-4,few,17,CASSQPSLAGFQNIQYF,TGTGCCAGCTCCCAGCCCTCACTAGCGGGATTCCAAAACATTCAGTACTTC
-,TRBV5-1,TRBJ2-1,few,15,CASSFMPEGYNEQFF,TGCGCCAGCAGCTTCATGCCCGAAGGGTACAATGAGCAGTTCTTC
TRBD1,TRBV30,TRBJ1-1,few,13,CAWSVGTGPEAFF,TGTGCCTGGAGTGTCGGGACAGGGCCTGAAGCTTTCTTT
-,TRBV7-2,TRBJ1-1,many,15,CASSSRDLGNTEAFF,TGTGCCAGCAGCTCCAGGGATCTGGGGAACACTGAAGCTTTCTTT
-,TRBV18,TRBJ1-4,few,17,CASSPNPGAATNEKLFF,TGTGCCAGCTCACCAAACCCGGGAGCAGCAACTAATGAAAAACTGTTTTTT
TRBD1,TRBV7-9,TRBJ2-2,many,17,CASSLPEERGPDGELFF,TGTGCCAGCAGTCTACCAGAAGAGAGGGGGCCGGACGGGGAGCTGTTTTTT
TRBD2,TRBV6-6,TRBJ2-3,many,13,CASGGSGDRPWYF,TGTGCCAGCGGGGGTAGCGGGGACCGACCATGGTATTTT
TRBD1,TRBV20-1,TRBJ1-1,many,12,CSARQGNTEAFF,TGCAGTGCGCGACAGGGAAACACTGAAGCTTTCTTT
TRBD2,TRBV20-1,TRBJ2-1,many,16,CSARERLAAGINEQFF,TGCAGTGCTAGAGAAAGACTAGCGGCCGGAATAAATGAGCAGTTCTTC
-,TRBV19,TRBJ1-1,few,17,CASSILKGVRSDTEAFF,TGTGCCAGTAGTATTTTAAAAGGGGTCAGGTCGGACACTGAAGCTTTCTTT
-,TRBV4-2,TRBJ2-5,many,14,CASSQEGFQETQYF,TGTGCCAGCAGCCAAGAGGGATTCCAAGAGACCCAGTACTTC
-,TRBV4-1,TRBJ2-2,many,15,CASSQGTGNTGELFF,TGCGCCAGCAGCCAAGGGACGGGAAACACCGGGGAGCTGTTTTTT
TRBD2,TRBV4-2,TRBJ2-7,many,16,CASSQDRKLAAYEQYF,TGTGCCAGCAGCCAAGATCGAAAACTAGCGGCGTACGAGCAGTACTTC
-,TRBV5-6,TRBJ2-2,many,14,CASSLVVNTGELFF,TGTGCCAGCAGCTTGGTGGTGAACACCGGGGAGCTGTTTTTT
-,TRBV7-2,TRBJ2-5,-,15,CASRLTSGNQETQYF,TGTGCCAGCAGACTCACTTCGGGAAACCAAGAGACCCAGTACTTC
TRBD2,TRBV29-1,TRBJ2-5,-,18,CSVAGGTSGSSYQETQYF,TGCAGCGTTGCGGGGGGGACTAGCGGGAGCTCGTACCAAGAGACCCAGTACTTC
-,TRBV7-8,TRBJ2-7,-,13,CASSLGDRYEQYF,TGTGCCAGCAGCTTAGGCGACCGGTACGAGCAGTACTTC
-,TRBV2,TRBJ2-4,many,13,CASSEVAKNIQYF,TGTGCCAGCAGTGAAGTGGCCAAAAACATTCAGTACTTC
TRBD1,TRBV7-2,TRBJ2-1,few,16,CASSLGGGWSYNEQFF,TGTGCCAGCAGCTTAGGAGGGGGCTGGTCATACAATGAGCAGTTCTTC
TRBD1,TRBV20-1,TRBJ2-7,-,12,CSAGDRGDEQYF,TGCAGTGCTGGGGACAGGGGAGACGAGCAGTACTTC
TRBD2,TRBV7-8,TRBJ2-1,many,15,CASSFGLAGVGEQFF,TGTGCCAGCAGCTTTGGACTAGCGGGAGTTGGTGAGCAGTTCTTC
-,TRBV20-1,TRBJ2-3,many,16,CSARFNTGFSRDTQYF,TGCAGTGCTAGATTCAATACAGGGTTTTCAAGAGATACGCAGTATTTT
TRBD1,TRBV29-1,TRBJ2-5,many,12,CSLDRGQETQYF,TGCAGCCTGGACAGGGGGCAAGAGACCCAGTACTTC
-,TRBV4-3,TRBJ2-7,many,14,CASSQLWDGHEQYF,TGCGCCAGCAGCCAGCTTTGGGACGGTCACGAGCAGTACTTC
TRBD2,TRBV7-2,TRBJ2-3,many,16,CASSLVPGGPVDTQYF,TGTGCCAGCAGCTTAGTTCCGGGAGGGCCTGTAGATACGCAGTATTTT
-,TRBV18,TRBJ2-5,many,13,CASSPEVQETQYF,TGTGCCAGCTCACCCGAAGTCCAAGAGACCCAGTACTTC
TRBD2,TRBV20-1,TRBJ2-5,few,15,CSGQLLAGGEETQYF,TGCAGTGGTCAGCTCCTAGCGGGAGGAGAAGAGACCCAGTACTTC
-,TRBV24-1,TRBJ2-2,many,15,CATSDSREFGGELFF,TGTGCCACCAGTGATAGCAGGGAATTCGGCGGGGAGCTGTTTTTT
-,TRBV5-1,TRBJ1-1,many,15,CASSGLSSGNTEAFF,TGCGCCAGCAGCGGGCTCTCCTCAGGGAACACTGAAGCTTTCTTT
-,TRBV7-2,TRBJ2-5,many,14,CASSLASPRETQYF,TGTGCCAGCAGCTTAGCGTCCCCGCGGGAGACCCAGTACTTC
-,TRBV7-3,TRBJ2-3,many,13,CASSLTKENTQYF,TGTGCCAGCAGCTTAACGAAAGAAAATACGCAGTATTTT
-,TRBV3-1,TRBJ2-1,many,14,CASSQEGQYHEQFF,TGTGCCAGCAGCCAAGAAGGTCAGTACCATGAGCAGTTCTTC
TRBD1,TRBV7-2,TRBJ2-7,many,14,CASSYGTGIYEQYF,TGTGCCAGCAGCTACGGGACAGGAATCTACGAGCAGTACTTC
-,TRBV20-1,TRBJ2-5,many,13,CSVKQRPGETQYF,TGCAGTGTTAAACAGCGACCGGGGGAGACCCAGTACTTC
-,TRBV20-1,TRBJ2-5,many,13,CSARGTFQETQYF,TGCAGTGCTAGAGGGACTTTTCAAGAGACCCAGTACTTC
TRBD2,TRBV12-3/TRBV12-4,TRBJ2-1,few,15,CASSLPGLGTDEQFF,TGTGCCAGCAGCCTCCCGGGACTAGGGACTGATGAGCAGTTCTTC
TRBD2,TRBV20-1,TRBJ2-2,few,16,CSAALTSGRGTGELFF,TGCAGTGCTGCTTTGACTAGCGGGAGAGGCACCGGGGAGCTGTTTTTT
-,TRBV6-2/TRBV6-3,TRBJ2-7,-,14,CASSKDTQAAEQYF,TGTGCCAGCAGTAAGGACACTCAAGCGGCCGAGCAGTACTTC
-,TRBV4-1,TRBJ1-5,many,13,CASSLTVGQPQHF,TGCGCCAGCAGCCTGACCGTGGGCCAGCCCCAGCATTTT